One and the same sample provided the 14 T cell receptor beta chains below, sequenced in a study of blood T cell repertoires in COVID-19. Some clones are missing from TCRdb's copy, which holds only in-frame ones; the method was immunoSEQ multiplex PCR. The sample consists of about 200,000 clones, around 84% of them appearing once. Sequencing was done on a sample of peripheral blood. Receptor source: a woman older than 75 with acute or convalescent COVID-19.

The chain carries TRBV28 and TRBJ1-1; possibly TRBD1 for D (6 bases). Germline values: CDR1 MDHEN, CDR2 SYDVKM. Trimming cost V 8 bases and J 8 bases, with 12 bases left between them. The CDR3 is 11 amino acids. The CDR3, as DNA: TGTGCCAGCGGTGGGACATACGAAGCTTTCTTT. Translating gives CASGGTYEAFF.

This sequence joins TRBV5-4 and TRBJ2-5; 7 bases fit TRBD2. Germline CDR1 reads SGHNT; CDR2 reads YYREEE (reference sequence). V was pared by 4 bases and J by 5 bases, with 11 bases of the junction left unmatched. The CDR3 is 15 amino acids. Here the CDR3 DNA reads TGTGCCAGCAGCCCTAGGACGGGGCGGGGGGAGACCCAGTACTTC. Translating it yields CASSPRTGRGETQYF.

CDR3 nucleotide sequence: TGTGCCAGCAGCCAAGATTGGGGACTAGCGGGCGTAGATACGCAGTATTTT. It codes for CASSQDWGLAGVDTQYF. The J gene is TRBJ2-3, the V gene TRBV14; 12 nucleotides align to TRBD2. This CDR3 region has 17 residues. The V segment lost 0 bases and the J segment 5 bases; nucleotides outside the gene matches: 6. Germline values: CDR1 SGHDN, CDR2 FVKESK.

CDR3 coding DNA: TGTGCCAGCTCTCTGACAGGGCGACAGTACTTC. Translation gives CASSLTGRQYF. The V gene is TRBV2, the J gene TRBJ2-7, with 7 bases identical to TRBD1. This CDR3 region has 11 residues. Germline assignment: CDR1 SNHLY and CDR2 FYNNEI. V lost 8 bases, J lost 10 bases, and 8 bases stayed unmatched.

The CDR3 here is CASSASGGRNYGYTF. The DNA of the CDR3 is TGTGCCAGCAGCGCCTCGGGTGGCCGGAACTATGGCTACACCTTC. The V call is TRBV7-9, the J call TRBJ1-2; unclear D gene. Germline V CDR1 and CDR2: SEHNR, FQNEAQ (reference sequence). The length of the CDR3 is 15 residues. V shed 5 bases and J shed 2 bases, with 15 bases lying between them.

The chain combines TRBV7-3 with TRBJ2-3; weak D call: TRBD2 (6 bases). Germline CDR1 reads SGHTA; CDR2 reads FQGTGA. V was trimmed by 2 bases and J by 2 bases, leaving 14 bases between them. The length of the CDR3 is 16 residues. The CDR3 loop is CASSLELAGYTDTQYF. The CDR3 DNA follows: TGTGCCAGCAGCTTAGAACTTGCGGGATACACAGATACGCAGTATTTT. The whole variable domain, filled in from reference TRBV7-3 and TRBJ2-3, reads GAGVSQTPSNKVTEKGKYVELRCDPISGHTALYWYRQSLGQGPEFLIYFQGTGAADDSGLPNDRFFAVRPEGSVSTLKIQRTERGDSAVYLCASSLELAGYTDTQYFGPGTRLTVL.

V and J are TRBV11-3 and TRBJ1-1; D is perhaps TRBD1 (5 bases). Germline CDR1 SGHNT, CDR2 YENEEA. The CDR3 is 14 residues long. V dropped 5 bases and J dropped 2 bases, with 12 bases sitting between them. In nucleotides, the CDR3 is TGTGCCAGCAGCCAACAGACAGATAACACTGAAGCTTTCTTT. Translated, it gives CASSQQTDNTEAFF.

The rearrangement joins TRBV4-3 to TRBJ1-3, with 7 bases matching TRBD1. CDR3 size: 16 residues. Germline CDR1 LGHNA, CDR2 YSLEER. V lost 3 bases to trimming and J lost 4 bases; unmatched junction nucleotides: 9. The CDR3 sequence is CASSHNRGVSGNTIYF. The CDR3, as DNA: TGCGCCAGCAGCCACAACAGGGGAGTTTCGGGAAACACCATATATTTT.

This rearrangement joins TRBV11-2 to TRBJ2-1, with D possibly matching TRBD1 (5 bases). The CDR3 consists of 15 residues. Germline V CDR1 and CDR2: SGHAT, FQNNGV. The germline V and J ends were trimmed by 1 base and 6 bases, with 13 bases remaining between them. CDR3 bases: TGTGCCAGCAGCTTAGCAGCCACAGGTTCCAATGAGCAGTTCTTC. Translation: CASSLAATGSNEQFF.

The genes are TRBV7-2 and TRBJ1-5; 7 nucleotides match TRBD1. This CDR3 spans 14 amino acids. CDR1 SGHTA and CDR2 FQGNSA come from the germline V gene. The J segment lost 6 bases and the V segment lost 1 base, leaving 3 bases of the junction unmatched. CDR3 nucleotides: TGTGCCAGCAGCTTAGGGGGACAGCCTCAGCCCCAGCATTTT. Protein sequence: CASSLGGQPQPQHF.

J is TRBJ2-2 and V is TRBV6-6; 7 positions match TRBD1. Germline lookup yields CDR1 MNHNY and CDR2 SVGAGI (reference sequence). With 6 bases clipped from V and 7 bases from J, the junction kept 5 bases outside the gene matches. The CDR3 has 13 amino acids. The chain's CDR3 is CASSDRVDGELFF. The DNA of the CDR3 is TGTGCCAGCAGCGACAGGGTTGACGGGGAGCTGTTTTTT.

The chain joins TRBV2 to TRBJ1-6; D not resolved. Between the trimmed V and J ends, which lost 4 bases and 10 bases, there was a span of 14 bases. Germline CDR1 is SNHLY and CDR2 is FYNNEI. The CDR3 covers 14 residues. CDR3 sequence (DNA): TGTGCCAGCAGTGTCCGAGGGTCTGACTCACCCCTCCACTTT. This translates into CASSVRGSDSPLHF. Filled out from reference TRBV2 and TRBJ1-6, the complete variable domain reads EPEVTQTPSHQVTQMGQEVILRCVPISNHLYFYWYRQILGQKVEFLVSFYNNEISEKSEIFDDQFSVERPDGSNFTLKIRSTKLEDSAMYFCASSVRGSDSPLHFGNGTRLTVT.

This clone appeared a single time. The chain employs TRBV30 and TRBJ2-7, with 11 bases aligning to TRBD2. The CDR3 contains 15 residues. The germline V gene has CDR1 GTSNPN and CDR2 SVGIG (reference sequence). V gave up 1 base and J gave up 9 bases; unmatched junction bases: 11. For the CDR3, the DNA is TGTGCCTGGAGTGCAACTAGCGGGAGATTACTTAGGCAGTACTTC. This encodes CAWSATSGRLLRQYF.

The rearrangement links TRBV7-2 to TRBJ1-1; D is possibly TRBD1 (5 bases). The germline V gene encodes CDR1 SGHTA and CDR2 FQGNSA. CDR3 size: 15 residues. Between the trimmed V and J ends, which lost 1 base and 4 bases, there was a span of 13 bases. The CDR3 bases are TGTGCCAGCAGCTTAGGGGGGGGAGCTGGCACTGAAGCTTTCTTT. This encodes CASSLGGGAGTEAFF. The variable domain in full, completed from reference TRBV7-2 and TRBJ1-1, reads GAGVSQSPSNKVTEKGKDVELRCDPISGHTALYWYRQSLGQGLEFLIYFQGNSAPDKSGLPSDRFSAERTGGSVSTLTIQRTQQEDSAVYLCASSLGGGAGTEAFFGQGTRLTVV.